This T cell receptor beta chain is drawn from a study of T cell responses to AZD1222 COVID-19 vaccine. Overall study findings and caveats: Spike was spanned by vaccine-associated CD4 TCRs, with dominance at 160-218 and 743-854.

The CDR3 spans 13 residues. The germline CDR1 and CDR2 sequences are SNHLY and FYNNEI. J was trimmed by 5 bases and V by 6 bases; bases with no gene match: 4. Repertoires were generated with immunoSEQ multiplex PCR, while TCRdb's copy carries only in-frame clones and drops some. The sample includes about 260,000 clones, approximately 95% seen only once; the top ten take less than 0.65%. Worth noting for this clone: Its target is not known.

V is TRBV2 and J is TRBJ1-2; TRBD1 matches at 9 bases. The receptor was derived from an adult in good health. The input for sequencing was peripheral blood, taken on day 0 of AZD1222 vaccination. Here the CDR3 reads CASRGQGPYGYTF. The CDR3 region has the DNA TGTGCCAGCAGAGGACAGGGGCCATATGGCTACACCTTC.